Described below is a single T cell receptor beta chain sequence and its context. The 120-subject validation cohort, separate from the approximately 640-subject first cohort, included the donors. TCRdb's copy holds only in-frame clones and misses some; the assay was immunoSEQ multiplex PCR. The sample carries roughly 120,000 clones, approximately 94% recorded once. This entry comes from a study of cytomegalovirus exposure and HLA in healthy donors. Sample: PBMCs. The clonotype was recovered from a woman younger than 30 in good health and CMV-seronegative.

The CDR3 region is CASYRDMENEQFF. CDR3 sequence (DNA): TGTGCCAGCTATCGGGACATGGAGAATGAGCAGTTCTTC. The chain carries TRBV28 and TRBJ2-1; D might be TRBD1 (6 bases). Per germline, CDR1 MDHEN and CDR2 SYDVKM. V was clipped by 8 bases and J by 7 bases, with 15 bases between them. The CDR3 covers 13 residues.